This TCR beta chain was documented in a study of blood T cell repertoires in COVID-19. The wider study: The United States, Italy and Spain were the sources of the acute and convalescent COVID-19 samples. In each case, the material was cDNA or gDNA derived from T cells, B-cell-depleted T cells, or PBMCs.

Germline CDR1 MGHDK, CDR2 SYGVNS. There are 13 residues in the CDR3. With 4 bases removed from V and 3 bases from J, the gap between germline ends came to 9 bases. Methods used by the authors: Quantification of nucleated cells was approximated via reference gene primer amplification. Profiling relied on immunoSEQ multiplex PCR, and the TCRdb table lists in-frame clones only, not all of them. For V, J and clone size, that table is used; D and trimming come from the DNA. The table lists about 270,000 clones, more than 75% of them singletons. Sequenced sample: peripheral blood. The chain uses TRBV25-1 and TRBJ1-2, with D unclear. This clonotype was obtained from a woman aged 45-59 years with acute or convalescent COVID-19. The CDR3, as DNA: TGTGCCAGCAGTGTTACATTCGACTATGGCTACACCTTC. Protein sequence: CASSVTFDYGYTF.